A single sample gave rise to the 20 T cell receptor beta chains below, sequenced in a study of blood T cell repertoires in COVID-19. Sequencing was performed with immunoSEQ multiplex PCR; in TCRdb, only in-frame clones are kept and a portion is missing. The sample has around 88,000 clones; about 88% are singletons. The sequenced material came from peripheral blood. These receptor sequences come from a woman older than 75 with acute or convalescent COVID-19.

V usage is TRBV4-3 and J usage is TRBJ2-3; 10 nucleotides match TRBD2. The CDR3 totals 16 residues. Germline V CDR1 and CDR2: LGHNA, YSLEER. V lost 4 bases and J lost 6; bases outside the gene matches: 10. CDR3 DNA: TGCGCCAGCAGCCCTCGGGGTAGCGGGAGGAAGGATACGCAGTATTTT. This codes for CASSPRGSGRKDTQYF.

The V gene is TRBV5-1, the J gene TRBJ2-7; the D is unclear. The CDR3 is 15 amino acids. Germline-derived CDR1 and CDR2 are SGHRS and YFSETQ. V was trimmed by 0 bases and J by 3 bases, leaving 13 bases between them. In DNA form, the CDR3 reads TGCGCCAGCAGCTTGGCTCGGCGAGGCCTCTACGAGCAGTACTTC. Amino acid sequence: CASSLARRGLYEQYF.

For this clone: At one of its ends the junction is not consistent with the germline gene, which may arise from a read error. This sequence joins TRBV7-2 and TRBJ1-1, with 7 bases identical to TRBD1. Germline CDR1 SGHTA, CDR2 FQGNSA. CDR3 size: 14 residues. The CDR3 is CASSFRGPNSEAFF. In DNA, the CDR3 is TGTGCCAGCAGCTTTAGGGGGCCCAACAGTGAAGCTTTCTTT.

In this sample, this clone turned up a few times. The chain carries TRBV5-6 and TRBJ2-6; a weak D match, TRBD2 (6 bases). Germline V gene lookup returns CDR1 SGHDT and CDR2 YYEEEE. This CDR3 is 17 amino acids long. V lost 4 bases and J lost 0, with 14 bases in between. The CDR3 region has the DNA TGTGCCAGCAGCCCAAAGGGACTCCCCTCTGGGGCCAACGTCCTGACTTTC. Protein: CASSPKGLPSGANVLTF.

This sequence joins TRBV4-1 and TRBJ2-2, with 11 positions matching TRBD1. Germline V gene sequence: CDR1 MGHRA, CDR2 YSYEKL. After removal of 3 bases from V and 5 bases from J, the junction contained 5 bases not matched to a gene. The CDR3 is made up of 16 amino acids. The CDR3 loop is CASSQGQGDTTGELFF. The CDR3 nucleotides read TGCGCCAGCAGCCAGGGACAGGGGGATACTACCGGGGAGCTGTTTTTT.

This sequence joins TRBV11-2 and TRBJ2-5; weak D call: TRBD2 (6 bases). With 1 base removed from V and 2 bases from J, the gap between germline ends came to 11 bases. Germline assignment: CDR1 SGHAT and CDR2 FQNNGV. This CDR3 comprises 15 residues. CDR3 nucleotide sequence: TGTGCCAGCAGCTTAGTCGGAGGGACGCAAGAGACCCAGTACTTC. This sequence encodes CASSLVGGTQETQYF.

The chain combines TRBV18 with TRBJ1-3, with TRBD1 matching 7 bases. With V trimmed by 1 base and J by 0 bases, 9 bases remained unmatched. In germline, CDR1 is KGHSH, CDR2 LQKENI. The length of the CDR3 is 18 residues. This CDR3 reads CASSPLATGESSGNTIYF. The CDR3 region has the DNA TGTGCCAGCTCACCACTCGCCACAGGGGAATCCTCTGGAAACACCATATATTTT.

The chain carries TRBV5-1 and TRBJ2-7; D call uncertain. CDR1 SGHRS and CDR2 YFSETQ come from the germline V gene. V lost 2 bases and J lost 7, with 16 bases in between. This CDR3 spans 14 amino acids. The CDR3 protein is CASSFSAAVDEQYF. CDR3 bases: TGCGCCAGCAGCTTCTCGGCGGCGGTGGATGAGCAGTACTTC.

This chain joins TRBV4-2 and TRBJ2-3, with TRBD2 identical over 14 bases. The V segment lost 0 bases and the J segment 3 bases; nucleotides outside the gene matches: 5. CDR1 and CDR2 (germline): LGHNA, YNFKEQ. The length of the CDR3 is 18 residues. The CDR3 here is CASSQETSGGVWTDTQYF. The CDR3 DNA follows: TGTGCCAGCAGCCAAGAGACTAGCGGGGGGGTATGGACAGATACGCAGTATTTT.

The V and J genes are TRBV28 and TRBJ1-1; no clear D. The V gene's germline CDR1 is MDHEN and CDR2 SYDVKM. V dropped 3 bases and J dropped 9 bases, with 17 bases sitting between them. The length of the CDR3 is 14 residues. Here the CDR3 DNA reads TGTGCCAGCAGTTTTAGAGTCGCCGTGGGCCAAGCTTTCTTT. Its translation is CASSFRVAVGQAFF.

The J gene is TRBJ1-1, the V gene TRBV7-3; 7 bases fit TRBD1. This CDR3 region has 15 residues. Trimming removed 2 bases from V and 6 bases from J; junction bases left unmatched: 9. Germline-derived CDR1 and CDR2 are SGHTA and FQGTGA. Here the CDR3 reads CASSLLGGATAEAFF. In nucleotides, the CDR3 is TGTGCCAGCAGCTTATTAGGGGGCGCGACTGCTGAAGCTTTCTTT.

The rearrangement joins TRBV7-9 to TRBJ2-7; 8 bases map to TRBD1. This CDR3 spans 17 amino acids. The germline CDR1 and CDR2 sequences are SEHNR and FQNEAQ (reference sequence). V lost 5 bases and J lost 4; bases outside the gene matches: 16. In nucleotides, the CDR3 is TGTGCCAGCAGCCCGGGGACAGGTGGGAGTCGGGCTTACGAGCAGTACTTC. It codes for CASSPGTGGSRAYEQYF.

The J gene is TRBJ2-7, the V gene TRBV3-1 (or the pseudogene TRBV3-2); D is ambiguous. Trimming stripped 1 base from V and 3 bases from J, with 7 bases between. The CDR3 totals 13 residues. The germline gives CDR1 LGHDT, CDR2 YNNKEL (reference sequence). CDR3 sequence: CASSQVYSYEQYF. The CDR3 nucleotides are TGTGCCAGCAGCCAAGTGTACAGCTACGAGCAGTACTTC.

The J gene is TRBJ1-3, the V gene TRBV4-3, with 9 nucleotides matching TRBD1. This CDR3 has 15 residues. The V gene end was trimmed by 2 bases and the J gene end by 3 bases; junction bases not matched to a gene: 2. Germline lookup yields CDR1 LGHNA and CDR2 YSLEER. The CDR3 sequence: CASSQTGGGGNTIYF. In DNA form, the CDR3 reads TGCGCCAGCAGCCAAACAGGGGGCGGTGGAAACACCATATATTTT.

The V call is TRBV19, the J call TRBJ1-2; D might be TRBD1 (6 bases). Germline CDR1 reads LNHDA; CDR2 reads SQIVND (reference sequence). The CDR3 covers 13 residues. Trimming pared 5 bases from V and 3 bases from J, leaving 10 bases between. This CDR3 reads CASSFRTDYGYTF. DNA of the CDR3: TGTGCCAGTAGTTTCCGGACAGACTATGGCTACACCTTC.

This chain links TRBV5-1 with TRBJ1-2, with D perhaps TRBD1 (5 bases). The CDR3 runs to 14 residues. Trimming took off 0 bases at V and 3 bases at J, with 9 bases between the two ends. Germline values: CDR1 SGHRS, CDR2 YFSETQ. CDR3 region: CASSLATGDYGYTF. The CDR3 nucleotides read TGCGCCAGCAGCTTGGCAACGGGGGACTATGGCTACACCTTC. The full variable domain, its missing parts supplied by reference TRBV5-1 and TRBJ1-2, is KAGVTQTPRYLIKTRGQQVTLSCSPISGHRSVSWYQQTPGQGLQFLFEYFSETQRNKGNFPGRFSGRQFSNSRSEMNVSTLELGDSALYLCASSLATGDYGYTFGSGTRLTVV.

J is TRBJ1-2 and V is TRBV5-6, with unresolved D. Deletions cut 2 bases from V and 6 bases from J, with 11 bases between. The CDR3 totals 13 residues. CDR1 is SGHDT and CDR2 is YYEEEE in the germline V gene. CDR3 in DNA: TGTGCCAGCAGCTTAGGACTGCTTGATGGCTACACCTTC. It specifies CASSLGLLDGYTF.

CDR3: CATSRGGSLDTEAFF. CDR3 coding DNA: TGTGCCACCAGCAGGGGGGGGAGCTTGGACACTGAAGCTTTCTTT. The gene calls are TRBV15 and TRBJ1-1, with D possibly being TRBD1 (5 bases). This CDR3 contains 15 residues. Deletions cut 3 bases from V and 3 bases from J, with 14 bases between. Germline-derived CDR1 and CDR2 are LNHNV and YYDKDF (reference sequence).

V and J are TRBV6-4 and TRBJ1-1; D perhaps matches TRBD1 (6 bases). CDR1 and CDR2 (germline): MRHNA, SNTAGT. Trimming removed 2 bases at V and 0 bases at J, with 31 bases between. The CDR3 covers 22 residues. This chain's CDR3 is CASSDRGARDNPWAWMNTEAFF. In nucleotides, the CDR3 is TGTGCCAGCAGTGACCGGGGGGCCAGGGACAACCCATGGGCGTGGATGAACACTGAAGCTTTCTTT.

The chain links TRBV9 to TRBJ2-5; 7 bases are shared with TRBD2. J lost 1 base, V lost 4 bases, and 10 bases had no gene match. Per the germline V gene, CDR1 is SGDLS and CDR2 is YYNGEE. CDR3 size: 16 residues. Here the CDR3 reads CASSHGGGGPQETQYF. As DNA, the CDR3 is TGTGCCAGCAGCCACGGAGGCGGGGGTCCCCAAGAGACCCAGTACTTC.